Each of the 11 T cell receptor beta chains below was sequenced from the same sample in a study of blood T cell repertoires in COVID-19. Generated by immunoSEQ multiplex PCR, the TCRdb table keeps only in-frame clones and is missing some. The sample yields 200,000 to 250,000 clones, roughly four fifths seen once. The specimen was PBMCs or T cells enriched from blood (not recorded which). All receptors derive from a woman in her fifties or sixties who had been exposed to COVID-19.

CDR3 in amino acids: CASSPFRGTTMEQYF. CDR3 bases: TGTGCCAGCAGCCCCTTTCGGGGGACTACGATGGAGCAGTACTTC. The chain uses TRBV7-8 and TRBJ2-7; 7 nucleotides match TRBD2. Losses at the gene ends were 5 bases for V and 7 bases for J; bases not matched to a gene: 14. Looked up from germline, CDR1 is SGHVS and CDR2 is FQNEAQ. This CDR3 spans 15 amino acids.

The CDR3 reads CASRRTGSSGNTIYF. The DNA for the CDR3 is TGTGCCAGCCGTCGGACAGGGTCCTCTGGAAACACCATATATTTT. The chain uses TRBV6-5 and TRBJ1-3; TRBD1 matches at 8 bases. The CDR3 has 15 residues. Germline CDR1 and CDR2: MNHEY and SVGAGI. V lost 8 bases to trimming and J lost 0 bases; unmatched junction nucleotides: 6.

The gene calls are TRBV7-9 and TRBJ1-1, with D uncertain. The CDR3 spans 17 residues. Germline assignment: CDR1 SEHNR and CDR2 FQNEAQ (reference sequence). Trimming took 1 base from V and 0 from J, leaving 15 bases between them. CDR3 nucleotide sequence: TGTGCCAGCAGCTTAGGATGGAACCCAGGTATGAACACTGAAGCTTTCTTT. It is translated as CASSLGWNPGMNTEAFF.

The chain couples TRBV7-9 to TRBJ1-2; 8 bases agree with TRBD1. Germline CDR1 SEHNR, CDR2 FQNEAQ (reference sequence). The CDR3 is made up of 15 amino acids. The V and J ends lost 0 bases and 5 bases, in that order; junction bases with no gene match: 5. The CDR3 sequence: CASSLAVWTGYGYTF. The CDR3 DNA is TGTGCCAGCAGCTTAGCTGTTTGGACAGGGTATGGCTACACCTTC. Full variable domain (outside the CDR3, taken from reference TRBV7-9 and TRBJ1-2): DTGVSQNPRHKITKRGQNVTFRCDPISEHNRLYWYRQTLGQGPEFLTYFQNEAQLEKSRLLSDRFSAERPKGSFSTLEIQRTEQGDSAMYLCASSLAVWTGYGYTFGSGTRLTVV.

The chain recombines TRBV3-1 (or the pseudogene TRBV3-2) with TRBJ1-1; 8 bases align to TRBD1. Germline V gives CDR1 LGHDT, CDR2 YNNKEL (reference sequence). The CDR3 covers 14 residues. Unmatched junction bases numbered 5, after V lost 0 bases and J lost 8 bases. DNA for the CDR3: TGTGCCAGCAGCCAAGAGTCCAGGACAGGGGAAGCTTTCTTT. Translated, it gives CASSQESRTGEAFF.

This clone was found once. The CDR3 nucleotides are TGCAGTGCTAGTTCCCAGGAAAAAGGAACCTACGAGCAGTACTTC. As protein: CSASSQEKGTYEQYF. The V and J genes are TRBV20-1 and TRBJ2-7; D uncertain. The V gene's germline CDR1 is DFQATT and CDR2 SNEGSKA (reference sequence). Trimming cost V 3 bases and J 2 bases, with 17 bases left between them. The CDR3 runs 15 residues.

This clone was observed a handful of times. The DNA for the CDR3 is TGTGCCGAACCCGATAATCTCTACAGGGACAAACCCCTCCACTTT. Protein: CAEPDNLYRDKPLHF. This chain joins TRBV3-1 (or the pseudogene TRBV3-2) and TRBJ1-6; D might be TRBD1 (6 bases). CDR3 length equals 15 residues. V lost 11 bases, J lost 12 bases, and 26 bases lay in between. The germline gives CDR1 LGHDT, CDR2 YNNKEL (reference sequence).

The chain links TRBV3-1 (or the pseudogene TRBV3-2) to TRBJ1-4; the D gene is possibly TRBD1 (5 bases). The germline CDR1 and CDR2 sequences are LGHDT and YNNKEL (reference sequence). V was clipped by 1 base and J by 4 bases, with 13 bases between them. The CDR3 is 16 amino acids. For the CDR3, the DNA is TGTGCCAGCAGCCAAGGGTGGGGGGGAAGTAATGAAAAACTGTTTTTT. It yields the protein CASSQGWGGSNEKLFF.

This clone has just a few counts. The DNA of the CDR3 is TGTGCCAGCACCTCGTTTACTCCGGGTGGCAATCAGCCCCAGCATTTT. This gives the protein CASTSFTPGGNQPQHF. The chain is built from TRBV28 and TRBJ1-5; D gene ambiguous. The CDR3 runs to 16 residues. The V end was cut by 7 bases, the J end by 2 bases, with 18 bases between. Per germline, CDR1 MDHEN and CDR2 SYDVKM.

The rearrangement joins TRBV9 to TRBJ1-6; 8 bases map to TRBD1. Unmatched junction bases numbered 9, after V lost 4 bases and J lost 9 bases. CDR3 length: 15 amino acids. CDR1 is SGDLS and CDR2 is YYNGEE in the germline V gene. For the CDR3, the DNA is TGTGCCAGCAGCTACGGACAGGGAGGCAGTTCACCCCTCCACTTT. This translates into CASSYGQGGSSPLHF.

The CDR3 reads CAPRGHRGYTDTQYF. CDR3 sequence (DNA): TGTGCCCCCAGGGGGCACAGGGGTTACACAGATACGCAGTATTTT. The V gene is TRBV21-1, the J gene TRBJ2-3; TRBD1, the table's D call, lacks a check against the DNA. TRBV21-1 is a listed pseudogene. This CDR3 has 15 residues.